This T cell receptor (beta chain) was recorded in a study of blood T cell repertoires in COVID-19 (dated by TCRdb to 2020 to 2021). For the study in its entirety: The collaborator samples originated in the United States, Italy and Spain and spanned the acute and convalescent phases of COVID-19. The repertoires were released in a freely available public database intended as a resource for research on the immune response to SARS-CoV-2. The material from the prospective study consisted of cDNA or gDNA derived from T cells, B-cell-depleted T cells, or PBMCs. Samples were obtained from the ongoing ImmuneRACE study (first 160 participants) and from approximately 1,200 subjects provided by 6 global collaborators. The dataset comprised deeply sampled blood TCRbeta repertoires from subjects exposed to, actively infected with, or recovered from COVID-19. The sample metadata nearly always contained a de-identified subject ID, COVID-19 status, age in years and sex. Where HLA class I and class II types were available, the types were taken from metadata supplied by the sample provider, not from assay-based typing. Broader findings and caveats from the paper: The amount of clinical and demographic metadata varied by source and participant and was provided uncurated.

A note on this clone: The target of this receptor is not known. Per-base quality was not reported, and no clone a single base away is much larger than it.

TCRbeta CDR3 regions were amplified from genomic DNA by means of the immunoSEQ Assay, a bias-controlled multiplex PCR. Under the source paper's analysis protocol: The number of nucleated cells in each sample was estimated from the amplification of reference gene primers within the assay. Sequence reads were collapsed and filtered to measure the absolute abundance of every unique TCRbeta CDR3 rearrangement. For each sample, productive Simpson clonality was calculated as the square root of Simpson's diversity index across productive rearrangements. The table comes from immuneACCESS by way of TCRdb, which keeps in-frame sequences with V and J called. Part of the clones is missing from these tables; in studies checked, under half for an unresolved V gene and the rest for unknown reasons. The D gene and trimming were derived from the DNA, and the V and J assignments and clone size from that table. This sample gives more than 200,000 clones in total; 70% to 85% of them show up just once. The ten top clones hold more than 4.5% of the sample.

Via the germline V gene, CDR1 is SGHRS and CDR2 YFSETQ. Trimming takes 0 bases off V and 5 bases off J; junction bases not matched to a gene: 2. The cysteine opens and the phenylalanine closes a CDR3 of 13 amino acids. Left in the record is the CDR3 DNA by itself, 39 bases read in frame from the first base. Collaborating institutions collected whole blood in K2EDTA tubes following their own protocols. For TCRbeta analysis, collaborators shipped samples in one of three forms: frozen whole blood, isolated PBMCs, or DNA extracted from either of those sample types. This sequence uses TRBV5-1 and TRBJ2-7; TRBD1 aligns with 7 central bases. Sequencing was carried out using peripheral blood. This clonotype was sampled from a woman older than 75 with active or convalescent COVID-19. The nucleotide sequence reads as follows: TGCGCCAGCAGCTTGGACAGGGGCCACGAGCAGTACTTC. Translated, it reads CASSLDRGHEQYF.